Given below is one TCR beta chain in context. V gave up 4 bases and J gave up 6 bases, with 32 bases separating them. Germline-derived CDR1 and CDR2 are LGHDT and YNNKEL (reference sequence). This CDR3 region has 20 residues. This specimen belongs to a study of blood T cells in healthy people across ages. The use of a sample-barcoded 5' primer and a J-beta primer mix characterized a second PCR of roughly 6 to 12 cycles. TCRdb itself ran the 5' RACE reads through MiXCR, one entry per CDR3 protein. Among some 1.4 million distinct CDR3 sequences listed, about 40% were seen once. The clonotype was recovered from a woman between 18 and 30 years old in good health. V is TRBV3-1 and J is TRBJ2-3, with D possibly being TRBD1 or TRBD2 (6 bases each). Sequenced material: blood. DNA of the CDR3: TGTGCCAGCAGCCTCGACCCTCCCCTCCGACGGGGGCAGGGGCTGGATACGCAGTATTTT. Encoded protein: CASSLDPPLRRGQGLDTQYF.